This entry lists 22 T cell receptor beta chains sequenced from one sample in a study of blood T cell repertoires in COVID-19. Some clones are missing from TCRdb's copy, which holds only in-frame ones; the method was immunoSEQ multiplex PCR. Among 200,000 to 250,000 clones listed, about nine tenths were seen once. Sequencing used peripheral blood. The receptors were sampled from a man aged 55 to 70 with acute or convalescent COVID-19.

The chain combines TRBV5-8 with TRBJ1-4, with D maybe TRBD1 (6 bases). CDR3 length: 15 residues. Looked up from germline, CDR1 is SGHTS and CDR2 is YDEGEE. The V gene lost 3 bases and the J gene lost 8 bases, with 17 bases spanning the gap. As DNA, the CDR3 is TGTGCCAGCAGCTCCGAACAGGGAGTGAGGGAAAAACTGTTTTTT. Translated, it gives CASSSEQGVREKLFF.

The chain combines TRBV28 with TRBJ2-1, with 12 bases lining up with TRBD1. Germline V gene lookup returns CDR1 MDHEN and CDR2 SYDVKM. V gave up 6 bases and J gave up 8 bases; unmatched junction bases: 5. The CDR3 sequence is 14 residues long. The CDR3 DNA reads TGTGCCAGCAGGGGGGACAGGGGGCGTGATGAGCAGTTCTTC. Translation gives CASRGDRGRDEQFF.

The chain joins TRBV28 to TRBJ2-3, with 7 positions matching TRBD2. The CDR3 contains 13 residues. Unmatched junction bases numbered 6, after V lost 11 bases and J lost 1 base. Germline CDR1 MDHEN, CDR2 SYDVKM. The CDR3 is CASAGDRTDTQYF. CDR3 nucleotides: TGTGCCTCGGCGGGAGACCGCACAGATACGCAGTATTTT.

The rearrangement uses TRBV10-3 and TRBJ1-2, with 8 bases identical to TRBD1. This CDR3 region has 12 residues. V lost 5 bases and J lost 7; bases outside the gene matches: 3. Germline loops: CDR1 ENHRY, CDR2 SYGVKD. CDR3: CAISSDRGGYTF. The CDR3 nucleotides read TGTGCCATCAGTAGCGACAGGGGTGGCTACACCTTC.

The V call is TRBV2, the J call TRBJ2-7; TRBD2 agrees at 8 bases. Trimming removed 2 bases from V and 5 bases from J; junction bases left unmatched: 8. The germline V gene has CDR1 SNHLY and CDR2 FYNNEI. The CDR3 length is 15 residues. The DNA for the CDR3 is TGTGCCAGCAGTGAATCTGCGGGAGGTTTCGACGAGCAGTACTTC. Protein product: CASSESAGGFDEQYF.

This rearrangement joins TRBV28 to TRBJ1-5, with 12 bases lining up with TRBD1. The CDR3 covers 22 residues. Germline CDR1 and CDR2: MDHEN and SYDVKM. Trimming removed 4 bases from V and 4 bases from J; junction bases left unmatched: 23. In nucleotides, the CDR3 is TGTGCCAGCAGTTCCCTCGAGGGGGACAGGGGGCGCAAGGGGTGGGTTAATCAGCCCCAGCATTTT. It specifies CASSSLEGDRGRKGWVNQPQHF.

Here the CDR3 reads CASSIGSTYNEQFF. The CDR3 DNA follows: TGTGCCAGTAGTATAGGTTCCACCTACAATGAGCAGTTCTTC. The V and J genes are TRBV19 and TRBJ2-1; D not resolved. The germline V and J ends were trimmed by 1 base and 2 bases, with 6 bases remaining between them. The CDR3 consists of 14 residues. The germline V gene has CDR1 LNHDA and CDR2 SQIVND (reference sequence).

This clone was detected once. The genes are TRBV3-1 (or the pseudogene TRBV3-2) and TRBJ2-1; D unclear. Trimming removed 0 bases from V and 0 bases from J, with 6 bases in between. Germline loops: CDR1 LGHDT, CDR2 YNNKEL (reference sequence). The CDR3 has 15 residues. The chain's CDR3 is CASSQDPSSYNEQFF. In DNA form, the CDR3 reads TGTGCCAGCAGCCAAGACCCCAGCTCCTACAATGAGCAGTTCTTC.

This chain joins TRBV3-1 (or the pseudogene TRBV3-2) and TRBJ1-2, with D unresolved. The V and J ends lost 1 base and 2 bases respectively, with 8 bases between them. Germline CDR1 LGHDT, CDR2 YNNKEL (reference sequence). This CDR3 is built from 14 residues. The CDR3 region has the DNA TGTGCCAGCAGCCAAGGAGTTTTAAACTATGGCTACACCTTC. Translated, it gives CASSQGVLNYGYTF.

Only a few counts were recorded for this clone. Within the sample, other DNA sequences also encode this same CDR3. This chain uses TRBV19 with TRBJ2-2; 7 bases align to TRBD1. Trimming took 5 bases from V and 1 from J; bases not matched to a gene: 4. In germline, CDR1 is LNHDA, CDR2 SQIVND (reference sequence). The CDR3 runs to 15 residues. CDR3 protein: CASSFRDRNTGELFF. CDR3 bases: TGTGCCAGTAGTTTCCGGGACAGGAACACCGGGGAGCTGTTTTTT.

V is TRBV28 and J is TRBJ1-6; TRBD1 might be the D (5 bases). The CDR3 length is 12 residues. CDR1 is MDHEN and CDR2 is SYDVKM in the germline V gene. The V and J ends lost 6 bases and 7 bases respectively, with 7 bases between them. This CDR3 is CASRGGNSPLHF. Here the CDR3 DNA reads TGTGCCAGCAGGGGGGGAAATTCACCCCTCCACTTT. Full variable domain (missing parts from reference TRBV28 and TRBJ1-6): DVKVTQSSRYLVKRTGEKVFLECVQDMDHENMFWYRQDPGLGLRLIYFSYDVKMKEKGDIPEGYSVSREKKERFSLILESASTNQTSMYLCASRGGNSPLHFGNGTRLTVT.

This clone occurred once. The V call is TRBV5-6, the J call TRBJ2-2, with 10 positions matching TRBD2. J lost 4 bases, V lost 4 bases, and 7 bases had no gene match. The length of the CDR3 is 16 residues. From germline, CDR1 is SGHDT and CDR2 YYEEEE. The CDR3 nucleotides read TGTGCCAGCAGCCGGGCCAGCGGGAGGGCCACCGGGGAGCTGTTTTTT. Translated: CASSRASGRATGELFF.

The genes are TRBV6-5 and TRBJ1-1, with TRBD1 matching 9 bases. Unmatched junction bases numbered 4, after V lost 0 bases and J lost 5 bases. CDR1 MNHEY and CDR2 SVGAGI come from the germline V gene. The CDR3 contains 15 residues. The CDR3, as DNA: TGTGCCAGCAGTTACTCACAGGGGGCGAGGACTGAAGCTTTCTTT. Translated: CASSYSQGARTEAFF.

This rearrangement joins TRBV5-6 to TRBJ2-7; possibly TRBD1 for D (7 bases). The CDR3 is made up of 15 amino acids. Germline-derived CDR1 and CDR2 are SGHDT and YYEEEE. The V and J ends lost 4 bases and 1 base respectively, with 15 bases between them. The chain's CDR3 is CASSPGDRTSYEQYF. DNA of the CDR3: TGTGCCAGCAGCCCGGGGGACAGAACTTCCTACGAGCAGTACTTC.

The chain has TRBV6-4 and TRBJ2-1, with D maybe TRBD1 (6 bases). V lost 5 bases and J lost 3, with 11 bases in between. The CDR3 extends over 14 amino acids. Germline CDR1 MRHNA, CDR2 SNTAGT. The CDR3 DNA is TGTGCCAGCAGTAGGACAGCGGACTACAATGAGCAGTTCTTC. Its translation is CASSRTADYNEQFF.

J is TRBJ1-1 and V is TRBV7-9; D might be TRBD1 (5 bases). The CDR3 contains 17 residues. The V and J ends lost 0 bases and 4 bases respectively, with 18 bases between them. Germline V CDR1 and CDR2: SEHNR, FQNEAQ (reference sequence). The CDR3 loop reads CASSLAGGGGFGTEAFF. The CDR3, as DNA: TGTGCCAGCAGCTTAGCAGGTGGGGGAGGGTTTGGCACTGAAGCTTTCTTT.

V and J are TRBV11-3 and TRBJ1-1; D unresolved. In germline, CDR1 is SGHNT, CDR2 YENEEA. The V end was cut by 1 base, the J end by 1 base, with 4 bases between. CDR3 length: 13 residues. CDR3 sequence: CASSLVENTEAFF. The CDR3 nucleotides are TGTGCCAGCAGCTTAGTAGAGAACACTGAAGCTTTCTTT.

The J gene is TRBJ2-5, the V gene TRBV29-1; TRBD2 is a possible D gene (7 bases). Trimming removed 6 bases from V and 4 bases from J, with 9 bases in between. Germline V gene lookup returns CDR1 SQVTM and CDR2 ANQGSEA. This CDR3 has 11 residues. The CDR3 region has the DNA TGCAGCGTGGGGGGGCTAGAGACCCAGTACTTC. Translating gives CSVGGLETQYF.

The gene calls are TRBV11-2 and TRBJ1-2; no clear D gene. CDR1 is SGHAT, CDR2 FQNNGV, per germline. V shed 4 bases and J shed 4 bases, with 10 bases lying between them. The CDR3 is made up of 13 amino acids. The chain's CDR3 is CASSSAQLYGYTF. In nucleotides, the CDR3 is TGTGCCAGCAGCTCAGCGCAGCTCTATGGCTACACCTTC.

The CDR3 nucleotides are TGTGCCAGCACCCCGGGTCTCGATAATCAGCCCCAGCATTTT. This gives the protein CASTPGLDNQPQHF. V usage is TRBV28 and J usage is TRBJ1-5; unclear D gene. Germline V gene sequence: CDR1 MDHEN, CDR2 SYDVKM. The CDR3 sequence is 14 residues long. Trimming pared 7 bases from V and 4 bases from J, leaving 14 bases between.

The chain links TRBV9 to TRBJ1-3; perhaps TRBD1 as D (5 bases). V was pared by 0 bases and J by 1 base, with 11 bases between. This CDR3 spans 16 amino acids. Germline V CDR1 and CDR2: SGDLS, YYNGEE. The CDR3 coding sequence is TGTGCCAGCAGCGTAGGTGGCGGGGGTTCTGGAAACACCATATATTTT. It specifies CASSVGGGGSGNTIYF.

The chain links TRBV5-1 to TRBJ1-5, with a tentative D call TRBD1 (6 bases). V dropped 0 bases and J dropped 1 base, with 8 bases sitting between them. This CDR3 region has 15 residues. Germline lookup yields CDR1 SGHRS and CDR2 YFSETQ. The CDR3 loop reads CASSLGTESNQPQHF. The CDR3 DNA is TGCGCCAGCAGCTTGGGGACAGAGAGCAATCAGCCCCAGCATTTT.